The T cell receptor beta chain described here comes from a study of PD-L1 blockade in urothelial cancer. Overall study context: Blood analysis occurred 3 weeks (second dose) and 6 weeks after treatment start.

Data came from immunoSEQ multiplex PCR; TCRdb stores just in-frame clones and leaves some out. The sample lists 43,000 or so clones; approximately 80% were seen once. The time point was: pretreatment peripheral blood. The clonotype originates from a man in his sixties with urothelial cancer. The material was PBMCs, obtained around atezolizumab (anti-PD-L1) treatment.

The CDR3 reads CASTSVAGGSYEQYF. The CDR3 nucleotides read TGTGCCAGCACCTCCGTAGCGGGTGGATCCTACGAGCAGTACTTC. The rearrangement links TRBV27 to TRBJ2-7, with TRBD2 matching over 7 bases. The CDR3 consists of 15 residues. CDR1 MNHEY and CDR2 SMNVEV come from the germline V gene (reference sequence). V shed 7 bases and J 1 base; nucleotides not matched to a gene: 10.